The rows below give T cell receptor beta chains drawn from one sample of a study of T cells after yellow fever vaccination. TCRdb redid the calling of the 5' RACE reads with MiXCR, one entry per CDR3 protein. The sample shows roughly 500,000 distinct CDR3 sequences, 19% of them seen only once. Sequenced here: PBMCs, sampled 15 days after the yellow fever booster vaccination. The receptors come from a man aged 25-45 years who received the YFV17D yellow fever vaccine. CDR3s include the opening cysteine and the closing phenylalanine or tryptophan. The D gene is left open where the match is weak. Only some rows state a clone size, as once, few, many or a class for expanded clones.

TRBJ2-2	few	TRBV2	TRBD2	16	CASTPGRLAVSGELFF	TGTGCCAGCACTCCGGGGAGACTAGCGGTTTCCGGGGAGCTGTTTTTT
TRBJ2-2	few	TRBV6-5	.	15	CASSYSSVRTGELFF	TGTGCCAGCAGTTACTCGAGCGTTAGAACCGGGGAGCTGTTTTTT
TRBJ2-2	.	TRBV24-1	TRBD1	14	CATSGQGRAGELFF	TGTGCCACCAGTGGACAGGGGAGAGCCGGGGAGCTGTTTTTT
TRBJ2-7	.	TRBV28	.	15	CASSRRGRGLFEQYF	TGTGCCAGCAGTCGGAGGGGGCGAGGTTTGTTTGAGCAGTACTTC
TRBJ2-2	few	TRBV20-1	.	13	CSARDLGTGELFF	TGCAGTGCTAGAGATCTAGGTACCGGGGAGCTGTTTTTT
TRBJ2-1	.	TRBV20-1	.	12	CSAQTGDNEQFF	TGCAGTGCTCAAACAGGAGACAATGAGCAGTTCTTC
TRBJ1-1	few	TRBV7-3	.	14	CASSLTLGGGVAFF	TGTGCCAGCAGCTTAACGCTCGGGGGCGGGGTGGCTTTCTTT
TRBJ2-3	few	TRBV20-1	.	14	CSVTWLARTDTQYF	TGCAGTGTGACTTGGCTAGCGAGGACAGATACGCAGTATTTT
TRBJ2-2	few	TRBV6-4	.	13	CASSDGEAGELFF	TGTGCCAGCAGTGACGGGGAAGCCGGGGAGCTGTTTTTT
TRBJ2-2	few	TRBV7-2	.	15	CASSWQGTNTGELFF	TGTGCCAGCAGCTGGCAGGGAACGAACACCGGGGAGCTGTTTTTT
TRBJ2-2	few	TRBV29-1	.	13	CSALDTNTGELFF	TGCAGCGCCCTGGACACGAACACCGGGGAGCTGTTTTTT
TRBJ2-1	.	TRBV27	TRBD2	15	CASSLTSSGINEQFF	TGTGCCAGCAGTTTGACTTCTAGCGGAATCAATGAGCAGTTCTTC
TRBJ2-5	few	TRBV7-6	TRBD2	15	CASSPGLADTRTQYF	TGTGCCAGCAGCCCCGGACTAGCGGATACTCGGACCCAGTACTTC
TRBJ2-2	few	TRBV5-1	.	16	CASSLGMASNTGELFF	TGCGCCAGCAGCTTGGGAATGGCTTCGAACACCGGGGAGCTGTTTTTT
TRBJ1-5	few	TRBV29-1	.	14	CSALTRVDPQPQHF	TGCAGCGCACTCACCAGGGTGGATCCGCAGCCCCAGCATTTT
TRBJ1-2	few	TRBV9	.	12	CASSVATYGYTF	TGTGCCAGCAGCGTAGCTACGTATGGCTACACCTTC
TRBJ2-5	.	TRBV7-2	.	15	CASSLAFGRGKTQYF	TGTGCCAGCAGCTTAGCGTTCGGGAGAGGGAAGACCCAGTACTTC
TRBJ1-5	few	TRBV12-5	TRBD1	15	CASGFDRVSNQPQHF	TGTGCTAGTGGTTTCGACAGGGTCAGCAATCAGCCCCAGCATTTT
TRBJ2-7	few	TRBV20-1	.	13	CSASRASSYEQYF	TGCAGTGCTAGCAGGGCGTCATCCTACGAGCAGTACTTC
TRBJ2-7	.	TRBV6-5	TRBD2	14	CASSYAGGPVEQYF	TGTGCCAGCAGTTACGCGGGAGGGCCTGTCGAGCAGTACTTC
TRBJ2-7	few	TRBV7-2	.	14	CASSLSTGRDEQYF	TGTGCCAGCAGCCTATCGACTGGCCGCGACGAGCAGTACTTC
TRBJ2-3	few	TRBV5-8	.	16	CASSLGQRTSTDTQYF	TGTGCCAGCAGCTTAGGACAGAGAACTAGCACAGATACGCAGTATTTT
TRBJ2-1	.	TRBV7-2	TRBD2	16	CASSLWGAGGHNEQFF	TGTGCCAGCAGCTTGTGGGGGGCGGGAGGTCACAATGAGCAGTTCTTC
TRBJ2-1	few	TRBV20-1	TRBD2	12	CSGTSGYNEQFF	TGCAGTGGGACTAGCGGATACAATGAGCAGTTCTTC
TRBJ1-5	few	TRBV7-8	TRBD1	19	CASSSPGQGALYSNQPQHF	TGTGCCAGCAGCTCCCCGGGACAGGGAGCCCTTTATAGCAATCAGCCCCAGCATTTT
TRBJ2-5	few	TRBV7-2	.	16	CASSLVGTQGQETQYF	TGTGCCAGCAGCTTAGTCGGGACCCAGGGCCAAGAGACCCAGTACTTC
TRBJ1-1	few	TRBV10-3	TRBD1	15	CAISEWTGLHTEAFF	TGTGCCATCAGTGAGTGGACAGGGCTCCACACTGAAGCTTTCTTT
TRBJ2-7	few	TRBV3-1	TRBD1	14	CASSQVGQPYEQYF	TGTGCCAGCAGCCAAGTGGGACAGCCCTACGAGCAGTACTTC
TRBJ2-1	.	TRBV6-5	.	14	CASSYSYGDNEQFF	TGTGCCAGCAGTTACTCCTATGGCGACAATGAGCAGTTCTTC
TRBJ2-4	.	TRBV29-1	.	12	CSVDDGRNIQYF	TGCAGCGTTGACGATGGGAGAAACATTCAGTACTTC
TRBJ2-1	few	TRBV10-3	.	13	CAISPDSVGEQFF	TGTGCCATCAGCCCAGACTCCGTCGGTGAGCAGTTCTTC